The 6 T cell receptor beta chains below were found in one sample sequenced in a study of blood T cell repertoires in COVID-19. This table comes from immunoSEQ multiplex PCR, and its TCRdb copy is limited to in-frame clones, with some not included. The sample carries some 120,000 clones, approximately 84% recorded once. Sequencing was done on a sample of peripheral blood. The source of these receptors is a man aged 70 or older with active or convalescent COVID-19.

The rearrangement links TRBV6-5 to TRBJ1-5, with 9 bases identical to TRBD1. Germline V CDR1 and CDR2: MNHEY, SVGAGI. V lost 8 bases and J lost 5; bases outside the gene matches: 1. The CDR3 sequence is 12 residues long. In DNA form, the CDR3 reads TGTGCCAGCCGGGACAGGGATCAGCCCCAGCATTTT. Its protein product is CASRDRDQPQHF.

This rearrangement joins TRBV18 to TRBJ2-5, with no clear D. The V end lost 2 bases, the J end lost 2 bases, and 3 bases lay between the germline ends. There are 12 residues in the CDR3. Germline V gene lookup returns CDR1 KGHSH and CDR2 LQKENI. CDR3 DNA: TGTGCCAGCTCACCAACACAAGAGACCCAGTACTTC. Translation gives CASSPTQETQYF.

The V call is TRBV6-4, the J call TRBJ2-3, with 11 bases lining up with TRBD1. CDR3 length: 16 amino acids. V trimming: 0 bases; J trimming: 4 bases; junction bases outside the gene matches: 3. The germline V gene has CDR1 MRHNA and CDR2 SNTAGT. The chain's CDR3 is CASSDSPGQGADTQYF. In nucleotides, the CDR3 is TGTGCCAGCAGTGACTCTCCGGGACAGGGGGCAGATACGCAGTATTTT.

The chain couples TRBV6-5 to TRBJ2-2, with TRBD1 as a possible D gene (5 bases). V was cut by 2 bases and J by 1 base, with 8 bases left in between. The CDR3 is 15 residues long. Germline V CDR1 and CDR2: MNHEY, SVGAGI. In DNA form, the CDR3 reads TGTGCCAGCAGTTACGGGGCCAAGAACACCGGGGAGCTGTTTTTT. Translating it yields CASSYGAKNTGELFF.

This CDR3 is CASSALTGMNEQFF. In DNA form, the CDR3 reads TGCGCCAGCAGCGCCTTGACAGGGATGAATGAGCAGTTCTTC. The chain uses TRBV5-1 and TRBJ2-1, with TRBD1 identical over 7 bases. The ends lost 4 bases at V and 7 bases at J; junction bases unmatched: 8. The CDR3 runs 14 residues. Per the germline V gene, CDR1 is SGHRS and CDR2 is YFSETQ.

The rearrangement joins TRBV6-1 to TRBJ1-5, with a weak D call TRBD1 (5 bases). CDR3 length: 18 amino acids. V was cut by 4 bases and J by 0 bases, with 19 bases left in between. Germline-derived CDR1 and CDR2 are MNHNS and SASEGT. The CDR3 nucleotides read TGTGCCAGCAGTGGGCCGGGGGGTATAGGGTATAGCAATCAGCCCCAGCATTTT. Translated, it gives CASSGPGGIGYSNQPQHF.